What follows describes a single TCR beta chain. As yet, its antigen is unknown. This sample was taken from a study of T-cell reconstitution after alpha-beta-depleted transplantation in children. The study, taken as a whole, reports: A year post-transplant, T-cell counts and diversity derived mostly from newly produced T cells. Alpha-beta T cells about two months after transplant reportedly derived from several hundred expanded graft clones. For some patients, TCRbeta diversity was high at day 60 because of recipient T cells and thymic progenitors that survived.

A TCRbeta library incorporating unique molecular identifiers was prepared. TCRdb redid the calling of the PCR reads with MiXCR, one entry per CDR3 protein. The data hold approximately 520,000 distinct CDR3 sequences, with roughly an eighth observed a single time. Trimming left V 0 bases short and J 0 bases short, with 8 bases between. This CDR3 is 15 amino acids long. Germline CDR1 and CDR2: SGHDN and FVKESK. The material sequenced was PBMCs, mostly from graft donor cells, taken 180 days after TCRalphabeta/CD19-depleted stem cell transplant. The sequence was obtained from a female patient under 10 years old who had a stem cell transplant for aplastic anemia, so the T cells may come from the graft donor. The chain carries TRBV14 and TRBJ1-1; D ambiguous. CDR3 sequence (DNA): TGTGCCAGCAGCCAAGAAAGGATTATGAACACTGAAGCTTTCTTT. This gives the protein CASSQERIMNTEAFF.